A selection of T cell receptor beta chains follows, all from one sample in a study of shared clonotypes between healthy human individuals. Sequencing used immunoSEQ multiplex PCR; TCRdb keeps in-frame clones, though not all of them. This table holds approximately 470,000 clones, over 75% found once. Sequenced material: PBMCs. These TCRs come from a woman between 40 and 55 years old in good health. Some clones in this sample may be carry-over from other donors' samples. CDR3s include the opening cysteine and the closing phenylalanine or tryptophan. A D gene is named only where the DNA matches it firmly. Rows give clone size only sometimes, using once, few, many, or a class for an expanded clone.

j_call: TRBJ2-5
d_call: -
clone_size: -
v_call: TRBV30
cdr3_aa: CAWTRTGKETQYF
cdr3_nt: TGTGCCTGGACCCGTACCGGGAAAGAGACCCAGTACTTC

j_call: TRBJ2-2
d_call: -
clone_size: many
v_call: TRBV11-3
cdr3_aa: CASSTTLAGTGELFF
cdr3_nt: TGTGCCAGCAGCACCACCCTAGCTGGGACCGGGGAGCTGTTTTTT

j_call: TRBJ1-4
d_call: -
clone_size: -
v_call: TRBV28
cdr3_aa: CASSSRRGANEKLFF
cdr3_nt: TGTGCCAGCAGTTCCCGAAGGGGGGCTAATGAAAAACTGTTTTTT

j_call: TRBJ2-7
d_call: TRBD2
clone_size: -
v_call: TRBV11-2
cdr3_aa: CASSLFGLAYYEQYF
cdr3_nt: TGTGCCAGCAGCTTATTTGGACTAGCGTACTACGAGCAGTACTTC

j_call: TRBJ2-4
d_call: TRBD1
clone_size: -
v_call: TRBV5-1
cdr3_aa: CASSLDGTGQSNIQYF
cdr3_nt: TGCGCCAGCAGCTTGGATGGGACAGGGCAATCAAACATTCAGTACTTC

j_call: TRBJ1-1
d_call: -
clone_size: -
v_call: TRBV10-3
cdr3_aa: CASSEVTGVAEAFF
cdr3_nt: TGTGCCAGCAGTGAAGTGACGGGGGTAGCTGAAGCTTTCTTT

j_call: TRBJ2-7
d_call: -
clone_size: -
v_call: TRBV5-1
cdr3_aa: CASSAQGGTYEQYF
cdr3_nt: TGCGCCAGCAGCGCCCAGGGGGGTACCTACGAGCAGTACTTC

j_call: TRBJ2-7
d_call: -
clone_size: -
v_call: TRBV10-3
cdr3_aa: CASRPPPGQRAYEQYF
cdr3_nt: TGTGCCTCCCGACCTCCCCCGGGACAGCGGGCCTACGAGCAGTACTTC

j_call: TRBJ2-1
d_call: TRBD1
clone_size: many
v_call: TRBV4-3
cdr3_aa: CASSQVLGQGVRLQFF
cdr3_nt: TGCGCCAGCAGCCAAGTCCTGGGACAGGGGGTTCGTTTGCAGTTCTTC

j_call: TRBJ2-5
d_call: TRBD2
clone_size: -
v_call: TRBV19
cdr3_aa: CASRRRGLAEETQYF
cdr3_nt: TGTGCCAGTAGGCGACGGGGACTAGCCGAAGAGACCCAGTACTTC

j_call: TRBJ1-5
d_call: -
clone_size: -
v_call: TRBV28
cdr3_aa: CASSGLLSNQPQHF
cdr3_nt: TGTGCCAGCAGCGGACTGTTGAGCAATCAGCCCCAGCATTTT

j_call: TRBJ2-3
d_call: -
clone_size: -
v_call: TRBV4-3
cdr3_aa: CASSQDQVAGGAQYF
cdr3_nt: TGCGCCAGCAGCCAAGATCAGGTGGCTGGGGGCGCGCAGTATTTT

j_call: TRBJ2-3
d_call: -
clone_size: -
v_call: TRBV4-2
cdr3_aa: CASSQERSSGTDTQYF
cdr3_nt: TGTGCCAGCAGCCAAGAGCGGTCTAGCGGCACAGATACGCAGTATTTT

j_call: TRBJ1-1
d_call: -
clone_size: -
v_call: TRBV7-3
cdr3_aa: CASSSEGNTEAFF
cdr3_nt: TGTGCCAGCAGCTCAGAGGGGAACACTGAAGCTTTCTTT

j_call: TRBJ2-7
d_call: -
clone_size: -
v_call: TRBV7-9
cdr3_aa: CASSFGGTYEQYF
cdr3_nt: TGTGCCAGCAGCTTTGGGGGGACCTACGAGCAGTACTTC

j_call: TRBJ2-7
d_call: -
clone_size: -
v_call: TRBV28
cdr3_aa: CATLGARLHPYEQYF
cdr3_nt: TGTGCCACGTTAGGGGCGAGACTACATCCATACGAGCAGTACTTC

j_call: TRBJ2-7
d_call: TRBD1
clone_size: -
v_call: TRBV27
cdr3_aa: CASSQKPGQGYEQYF
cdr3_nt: TGTGCCAGCAGCCAGAAGCCGGGACAGGGCTACGAGCAGTACTTC

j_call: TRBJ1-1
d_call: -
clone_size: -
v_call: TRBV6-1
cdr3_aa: CASRRAATEAFF
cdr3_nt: TGTGCCAGCAGGAGAGCGGCCACTGAAGCTTTCTTT

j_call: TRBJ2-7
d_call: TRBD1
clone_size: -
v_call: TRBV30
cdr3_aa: CAWSFLDRGTRGF
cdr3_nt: TGTGCCTGGAGTTTTCTGGACAGGGGTACGAGAGGCTTC

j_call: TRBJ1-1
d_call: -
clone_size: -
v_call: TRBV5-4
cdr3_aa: CASSLTGGNTEAFF
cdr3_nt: TGCGCCAGCAGCCTCACAGGTGGGAACACTGAAGCTTTCTTT